The TCR beta chain under discussion was sequenced for a study of T cell responses to AZD1222 COVID-19 vaccine. For the study at large: Combined were second doses at about 4 or about 12 weeks.

Using immunoSEQ multiplex PCR, the repertoire was profiled, and TCRdb retains in-frame clones only, with some absent. The table shows around 160,000 clones, with about nine tenths occurring only once. The germline CDR1 and CDR2 sequences are KGHDR and SFDVKD. Trimming removed 1 base at V and 4 bases at J, with 1 base between. CDR3 length equals 12 residues. Of note for this clone: The target antigen is unknown.

Study findings and constraints: Baseline seropositives among AZD1222 recipients totaled only five to seven.

The sequencing here drew on peripheral blood, taken on day 0 of AZD1222 vaccination. The receptor was derived from an adult in good health. V and J are TRBV24-1 and TRBJ1-5, with D unresolved. For the CDR3, the DNA is TGTGCCACCAGTGATTTTAATCAGCCCCAGCATTTT. Translated, it gives CATSDFNQPQHF.